The clone carrying this T cell receptor (beta chain) showed up many times. The target antigen is unknown. Library preparation (for TCRbeta) was performed with unique molecular identifiers. TCRdb re-derived calls from the PCR reads in MiXCR, one entry per CDR3 protein. The sample includes 25,000 to 35,000 distinct CDR3 sequences, approximately 7% of them seen just once. Between the trimmed V and J ends, which lost 8 bases and 6 bases, there was a span of 17 bases. The CDR3 loop spans 14 amino acids. This record comes from a study of T-cell reconstitution after alpha-beta-depleted transplantation in children. Study results and limitations: By about two months after transplant, alpha-beta T cells reportedly arose from several hundred graft clones that had expanded. A year had passed since transplant, and T-cell counts and diversity by then came mostly from newly produced T cells. Surviving recipient T cells and thymic progenitors produced the high day-60 TCRbeta diversity seen in some patients.

Source: peripheral blood, taken 60 days after TCRalphabeta/CD19-depleted stem cell transplant. The chain is built from TRBV12-3 or TRBV12-4 and TRBJ2-1; D unclear. The TCR originated in a child in the first two years of life who had a stem cell transplant for acute myeloid leukemia, so the T cells may come from the graft donor. CDR3 nucleotide sequence: TGTGCCAGCTGCCCACCCATCAACCTCAATGAGCAGTTCTTC. The encoded protein is CASCPPINLNEQFF.